The present TCR beta chain was sequenced within a study of human CD8 memory T cell subsets. General observations from the study: Effector memory cells lacked the similarly high diversity that stem-like memory and precursor exhausted T cells had. Of all T cell receptor chains, just the beta chains were sequenced in this study.

Negative magnetic selection enriched total CD8+ T cells. Extraction drew RNA from duplicate vials of roughly 160,000 sorted CD8+ T cells for each subset. The CDR3 sequence is 17 residues long. CDR1 SEHNR and CDR2 FQNEAQ come from the germline V gene (reference sequence). As regards this clonotype: Its antigen is still unknown.

Scientists made TCR beta libraries using UMI-labeled 5' RACE. Following a re-call of the 5' RACE reads, TCRdb has one entry per CDR3 protein and lacks DNA. The data show roughly 17,000 distinct CDR3 sequences, and the top ten clones hold 5.4%. This TCR derives from a human donor in good health. The material sequenced was CD8+ T cells from PBMCs. V is TRBV7-9 and J is TRBJ2-1; the D gene TCRdb calls, TRBD2, cannot be checked with no DNA. The CDR3 sequence is CASSPRVAGDLGNEQFF.